This T cell receptor (beta chain) stems from a study of blood T cell repertoires in COVID-19. The overall study: Samples taken during acute and convalescent COVID-19 were collected in the United States, Italy and Spain.

CDR1 is LNHDA, CDR2 SQIVND, per germline (reference sequence). The CDR3 sequence is 15 residues long. The V end lost 0 bases, the J end lost 7 bases, and 13 bases lay between the germline ends. Original processing methods: The authors estimated nucleated cell counts from reference gene primer amplification. Sequenced by immunoSEQ multiplex PCR; TCRdb stores in-frame clones only, minus some. V, J and clone size are taken as reported in that table, and D and trimming were inferred from the DNA itself. There are under 75,000 clones in the sample; around 85% occur only once, and 5.5% lies in the top ten.

The sequence derives from a woman in her 70s with acute or convalescent COVID-19. Specimen: peripheral blood. The chain carries TRBV19 and TRBJ1-5; D may be TRBD1 (6 bases). The CDR3 DNA sequence: TGTGCCAGTAGTATAGAGGAGGCCAGGGGACAGCCCCAGCATTTT. This translates into CASSIEEARGQPQHF.